The text below deals with one T cell receptor (beta chain). The sample originates from a study of cytomegalovirus exposure and HLA in healthy donors. The study ran its PCR with 60 Vbeta and 13 Jbeta primers. Libraries were prepared by immunoSEQ multiplex PCR; TCRdb keeps only in-frame clonotypes and omits some of them. The sample lists a few hundred thousand clones, roughly 80% seen once, with less than 20% in the top ten. The origin of this receptor is a man aged 35 to 55 in good health and CMV-seronegative. What was sequenced was PBMCs.

For the CDR3, the DNA is TGTGCCAGCAGCCGCCCTCCAGGGGAAGGTGGCTACACCTTC. The encoded protein is CASSRPPGEGGYTF. V and J are TRBV28 and TRBJ1-2; D perhaps matches TRBD1 (6 bases). The germline V gene has CDR1 MDHEN and CDR2 SYDVKM. The CDR3 covers 14 residues. V was clipped by 6 bases and J by 7 bases, with 18 bases between them.